This TCR beta chain stems from a study of T cells in Graves' hyperthyroidism and ophthalmopathy. General study results and limits: Blood shared most expanded thyroid clonotypes above 0.001. Ophthalmopathy was distinguished from stable hyperthyroidism by 13 V-J signatures.

Source material for PBMCs was over 7.5 ml fresh peripheral blood. This clonotype was recorded at least ten times. Its antigen is not known. The CDR3 regions of TCR beta were amplified from RNA transcripts. TCR CDR3 underwent first-round RT-PCR with the HTBI primer set. One entry per CDR3 protein results from TCRdb running MiXCR on the multiplex PCR reads. The profile shows some 350,000 distinct CDR3 sequences, 15% of them singletons. Germline-derived CDR1 and CDR2 are SGHRS and YFSETQ. V lost 0 bases, J lost 3 bases, and 11 bases lay in between. The CDR3 loop spans 15 amino acids. The sample taken for sequencing was blood. The chain joins TRBV5-1 to TRBJ2-3, with D perhaps matching TRBD1 or TRBD2 (5 bases each). This receptor was taken from a woman aged 60-70 years with Graves' ophthalmopathy. The CDR3 DNA follows: TGCGCCAGCAGCTTGGTGGGGGTAGGAACAGATACGCAGTATTTT. It is translated as CASSLVGVGTDTQYF.